What follows is one TCR beta chain and its context. Its antigen is not known. This entry belongs to a study of OX40 agonist ivuxolimab in advanced cancers. On the study more broadly: The drug used for patients, ivuxolimab, was an agonistic anti-OX40 (CD134) antibody. It was permissible to have had prior anti-PD-1, anti-PD-L1 or anti-CTLA-4 therapy, and more than 30% had some. Study-level results: The study found that CD8+ T cells averaged more expanded clones than CD4+.

Sequencing was performed with immunoSEQ multiplex PCR; in TCRdb, only in-frame clones are kept and a portion is missing. This sample yields around 15,000 clones, of which less than 90% are seen a single time; less than 5% belongs to the top ten. This CDR3 has 15 residues. V lost 0 bases and J lost 7, with 10 bases in between. Germline V gene data show CDR1 as LGHNA and CDR2 as YSLEER. The origin of this receptor is an adult with an advanced solid tumor such as melanoma, head and neck, liver or kidney cancer. This specimen was CD4+ or CD8+ T cells sorted from blood, taken in a trial of the OX40 agonist ivuxolimab. The V gene is TRBV4-3, the J gene TRBJ1-6; the D gene is possibly TRBD1 (5 bases). The CDR3 protein is CASSQDARANSPLHF. The CDR3 DNA reads TGCGCCAGCAGCCAAGATGCCAGGGCCAATTCACCCCTCCACTTT.